The rows below give T cell receptor beta chains drawn from one sample of a study of regulatory T cells in long-lasting Graves disease. A single record per CDR3 protein comes from TCRdb applying MiXCR to the multiplex PCR reads. There are about 520,000 distinct CDR3 sequences in the sample; 9.5% to 15% occur only once, and approximately 9% lies in the top ten. This sample also belongs to another study, concerning T cells in Graves' hyperthyroidism and ophthalmopathy.

Sequenced here: peripheral blood mononuclear cells (PBMCs), sampled at new diagnosis, from a patient treated with antithyroid drugs. The source is a woman between 25 and 40 years old with Graves disease. Both conserved end residues are part of each CDR3. Fields, in order: D gene, J gene, clone size, V gene, CDR3 DNA, CDR3 protein. The D gene is left open where the match is weak. Part of the rows lack a size; the others show once, few, many or a class for expanded clones.

>.|TRBJ1-2|.|TRBV5-6
TGTGCCAGCAGCAATTACAGCCTACTACCTACCCTCTATGGCTACACCTTC
CASSNYSLLPTLYGYTF
>.|TRBJ2-1|.|TRBV5-4
TGTGCCAGCAGTTACGACTGGGGTCGAGAGCAGTTCTTC
CASSYDWGREQFF
>TRBD1|TRBJ2-7|many|TRBV28
TGTGCCAGCAGTCGGTCCGGGGACAGCTCCTACGAGCAGTACTTC
CASSRSGDSSYEQYF
>TRBD2|TRBJ2-3|many|TRBV28
TGTGCCAGCAGTCCCCACGGGGGGGGAGTATACACAGATACGCAGTATTTT
CASSPHGGGVYTDTQYF
>TRBD1|TRBJ1-1|many|TRBV7-2
TGTGCCAGCAGCTACTACAGGGGACAGAACACTGAAGCTTTCTTT
CASSYYRGQNTEAFF
>TRBD2|TRBJ2-7|.|TRBV27
TGTGCCAGCAGCTACTCCGGGACTAGCGGGAGTATTTCCTACGAGCAGTACTTC
CASSYSGTSGSISYEQYF
>.|TRBJ1-4|many|TRBV12-3/TRBV12-4
TGTGCCAGCAGTCTTAGGTCTGCGGGGGCGAATGAAAAACTGTTTTTT
CASSLRSAGANEKLFF
>TRBD2|TRBJ2-7|few|TRBV20-1
TGCAGTGCTAGCCTCATTACTAGCGGCCGAATCTCCTACGAGCAGTACTTC
CSASLITSGRISYEQYF
>.|TRBJ2-1|.|TRBV6-1
TGTGCCAGCAGGTGGGGCCTATCTCTGAACAATGAGCAGTTCTTC
CASRWGLSLNNEQFF
>.|TRBJ2-3|many|TRBV5-1
TGCGCCAGCAGCTTGGTTGGTTACACAGATACGCAGTATTTT
CASSLVGYTDTQYF
>.|TRBJ2-5|many|TRBV2
TGTGCCAGTACCCCCATCAGCCAAGAGACCCAGTACTTC
CASTPISQETQYF
>.|TRBJ2-1|many|TRBV11-3
TGTGCCAGCAGCCCACCGGACGGTAGCTCCTACAATGAGCAGTTCTTC
CASSPPDGSSYNEQFF
>.|TRBJ2-3|few|TRBV9
TGTGCCAGCAGCGAGCTAGGCGTAGATACGCAGTATTTT
CASSELGVDTQYF
>.|TRBJ1-5|.|TRBV9
TGTGCCAGCAGCGTAGGTTTGGGCGCTGATCAGCCCCAGCATTTT
CASSVGLGADQPQHF
>.|TRBJ2-7|few|TRBV18
TGTGCCAGCTCACCAAACCCGACAGCCTACGAGCAGTACTTC
CASSPNPTAYEQYF
>TRBD2|TRBJ2-3|many|TRBV18
TGTGCCAGCTCATCGGAGATAGCGGGGACTAGCACAGATACGCAGTATTTT
CASSSEIAGTSTDTQYF
>.|TRBJ1-6|.|TRBV9
TGTGCCAGCAGCGCCCGCGGCCAAAGCTCCTATAATTCACCCCTCCACTTT
CASSARGQSSYNSPLHF
>TRBD1|TRBJ1-4|many|TRBV7-9
TGTGCCAGCAGCTCCAGACCCGACCTGGGACAGGCAGCTGAAAAACTGTTTTTT
CASSSRPDLGQAAEKLFF
>.|TRBJ1-2|many|TRBV10-3
TGTGCCATCAGTGAGTCGACGGCAGGGAAAGGCTACACCTTC
CAISESTAGKGYTF
>.|TRBJ2-4|few|TRBV20-1
TGCAGTGCTATAAGCCCAGGGGGGCCAAACATTCAGTACTTC
CSAISPGGPNIQYF
>TRBD1|TRBJ1-1|many|TRBV20-1
TGCAGTGCAAGACAGGGGGCGAACACTGAAGCTTTCTTT
CSARQGANTEAFF
>TRBD2|TRBJ2-5|many|TRBV2
TGTGCCAGCAGTGACCCCTTAGCGGGGAGACCCACCTGGTACTTC
CASSDPLAGRPTWYF
>.|TRBJ1-1|many|TRBV14
TGTGCCAGCAGCCAAGGTCCGGGGGGCACTGAAGCTTTCTTT
CASSQGPGGTEAFF
>.|TRBJ1-5|few|TRBV4-2
TGTGCCAGCACGGATCGGATGGGGGATAGCAATCAGCCCCAGCATTTT
CASTDRMGDSNQPQHF
>.|TRBJ1-2|many|TRBV28
TGTGCCAGCAGTTTGCCAGGGTATAACTATGGCTACACCTTC
CASSLPGYNYGYTF
>.|TRBJ1-1|many|TRBV6-2/TRBV6-3
TGTGCCAGCAGTGATCTGGGACACTCCAACACTGAAGCTTTCTTT
CASSDLGHSNTEAFF
>.|TRBJ1-1|many|TRBV20-1
TGCAGTGCTAGAAGTGGGAACACTGAAGCTTTCTTT
CSARSGNTEAFF
>.|TRBJ1-4|many|TRBV20-1
TGCAGTCCCCACCGGCATAGGGGTGAAAAACTGTTTTTT
CSPHRHRGEKLFF
>TRBD2|TRBJ2-1|.|TRBV20-1
TGCAGTTCCCTTGCCGGGACTAGCTTTATGAATGAGCAGTTCTTC
CSSLAGTSFMNEQFF
>TRBD2|TRBJ2-3|few|TRBV4-2
TGTGCCAGCAGCCTACTCGGGACTAGCGGCACAGATACGCAGTATTTT
CASSLLGTSGTDTQYF
>.|TRBJ2-3|many|TRBV2
TGTGCCAGCAGTGAAATTCGAGATACGCAGTATTTT
CASSEIRDTQYF
>.|TRBJ2-5|many|TRBV13
TGTGCCAGCAGCTTAGTAGGGCCAGCAGAGACCCAGTACTTC
CASSLVGPAETQYF
>.|TRBJ1-6|few|TRBV10-1
TGCGCCAGCAGTCGGGAGCCGAATTCACCCCTCCACTTT
CASSREPNSPLHF
>TRBD2|TRBJ2-1|many|TRBV11-2
TGTGCCAGCAGCTGGAGCGGGAGTCCTAGAAATGAGCAGTTCTTC
CASSWSGSPRNEQFF
>.|TRBJ2-1|.|TRBV6-2/TRBV6-3
TGTGCCAGCAGTTACTTCTCGGGGTCCCGAGGGAGAGAGCAGTTCTTC
CASSYFSGSRGREQFF
>.|TRBJ2-1|many|TRBV10-3
TGTGCCATCAGTGGAGATAGGGGCTTTGACAATGAGCAGTTCTTC
CAISGDRGFDNEQFF
>.|TRBJ1-5|many|TRBV19
TGTGCCAGTAGTTGGGCCTCAAATCAGCCCCAGCATTTT
CASSWASNQPQHF
>TRBD2|TRBJ2-7|few|TRBV4-2
TGTGCCAGCAGGCCCGGGACTAGCGTTGGGGAGCAGTACTTC
CASRPGTSVGEQYF
>TRBD1|TRBJ2-7|few|TRBV7-9
TGTGCCAGCAGCCGGGGACAGGGTGACTACGAGCAGTACTTC
CASSRGQGDYEQYF
>.|TRBJ1-1|many|TRBV6-1
TGTGCCAGCGGCCGGGCTGAAGCTTTCTTT
CASGRAEAFF
>TRBD2|TRBJ2-2|many|TRBV27
TGTGCCAGCAGTCCGTATGGCTCTACTAGCGGGAGGGCCAGGAACACCGGGGAGCTGTTTTTT
CASSPYGSTSGRARNTGELFF
>TRBD1|TRBJ2-7|.|TRBV5-1
TGCGCCAGCACCAGGACAGGGGTCAAGACCTACGAGCAGTACTTC
CASTRTGVKTYEQYF
>.|TRBJ1-4|many|TRBV7-2
TGTGCCAGCCGTCTTGGGGGATTTGATGAAAAACTGTTTTTT
CASRLGGFDEKLFF
>.|TRBJ1-1|many|TRBV6-1
TGTGCCAGCAGTGAAGGCACAGGAGGTGAAGCTTTCTTT
CASSEGTGGEAFF
>.|TRBJ2-3|many|TRBV10-3
TGTGCCATCTCGGACAGAAGAGATACGCAGTATTTT
CAISDRRDTQYF